This is a list of T cell receptor beta chains from one sample in a study of memory CD4+ T cells and cytomegalovirus serostatus. The assay was immunoSEQ multiplex PCR, and TCRdb's table has in-frame clones only and misses some. The table shows fewer than 35,000 clones, with about 76% occurring only once. Sequenced: memory CD4+ T cells from blood. The source of these receptors is an adult in good health and CMV-seronegative. CDR3s include the opening cysteine and the closing phenylalanine or tryptophan. A D gene is named only where the DNA matches it firmly. Size tells how often a clone was seen (once, few, many) or the class of an expanded clone, and some rows leave it out.

j_gene | v_gene | d_gene | abundance | CDR3aa | CDR3nt
TRBJ2-7 | TRBV27 | . | . | CASRATGPYEQYF | TGTGCCAGCAGGGCGACGGGCCCCTACGAGCAGTACTTC
TRBJ2-2 | TRBV9 | . | few | CASSVAGTGTGELFF | TGTGCCAGCAGCGTAGCAGGGACCGGAACCGGGGAGCTGTTTTTT
TRBJ2-1 | TRBV5-6 | TRBD1 | . | CASSLPGTGFDEQFF | TGTGCCAGCAGCTTGCCCGGGACAGGGTTCGATGAGCAGTTCTTC
TRBJ2-1 | TRBV10-3 | TRBD1 | . | CAISTGQGGNEQFF | TGTGCCATCAGCACCGGACAGGGCGGGAATGAGCAGTTCTTC
TRBJ1-3 | TRBV18 | . | . | CASSRDGGNTIYF | TGTGCCAGCTCAAGGGACGGCGGAAACACCATATATTTT
TRBJ2-1 | TRBV7-2 | . | . | CASSLERRNNEQFF | TGTGCCAGCAGCTTAGAAAGGCGAAACAATGAGCAGTTCTTC
TRBJ2-7 | TRBV5-1 | TRBD1 | . | CASSIDRALTYEQYF | TGCGCCAGCAGCATCGACAGGGCCCTTACCTACGAGCAGTACTTC
TRBJ1-5 | TRBV4-3 | TRBD1 | . | CASSQEGRGRGQPQHF | TGCGCCAGCAGCCAAGAGGGAAGGGGGCGAGGTCAGCCCCAGCATTTT
TRBJ1-1 | TRBV6-6 | TRBD1 | . | CASRGWDRQNTEAFF | TGTGCCAGCAGGGGTTGGGACAGACAGAACACTGAAGCTTTCTTT
TRBJ2-1 | TRBV4-2 | TRBD2 | . | CASSQERLTSGSYNEQFF | TGTGCCAGCAGCCAAGAGAGGCTGACTAGCGGTTCCTACAATGAGCAGTTCTTC
TRBJ2-7 | TRBV6-5 | . | . | CASSKGTVLYEQYF | TGTGCCAGCAGTAAAGGGACGGTCCTCTACGAGCAGTACTTC
TRBJ2-3 | TRBV7-9 | . | . | CASSPDYSTQYF | TGTGCCAGCAGCCCCGATTATAGTACGCAGTATTTT
TRBJ2-7 | TRBV7-7 | TRBD1 | . | CASSEKQGNYEQYF | TGTGCTAGCAGCGAAAAACAGGGGAACTACGAGCAGTACTTC
TRBJ1-4 | TRBV4-1 | . | . | CASSQSGTVNEKLFF | TGCGCCAGCAGCCAATCCGGGACGGTTAATGAAAAACTGTTTTTT
TRBJ2-2 | TRBV10-3 | TRBD1 | . | CAISRTGNPNTGELFF | TGTGCCATCAGCCGGACAGGAAACCCAAACACCGGGGAGCTGTTTTTT
TRBJ2-1 | TRBV9 | TRBD2 | . | CASSPRTSGNFYNEQFF | TGTGCCAGCAGCCCAAGGACTAGCGGGAATTTTTACAATGAGCAGTTCTTC
TRBJ2-7 | TRBV7-8 | . | . | CASSSNGGREQYF | TGTGCCAGCAGCTCTAACGGGGGGCGGGAGCAGTACTTC
TRBJ2-1 | TRBV19 | . | . | CASSIGPGQVERGRYEQFF | TGTGCCAGTAGTATTGGTCCGGGACAGGTAGAGCGGGGACGATATGAGCAGTTCTTC
TRBJ2-5 | TRBV5-5 | . | . | CASSWGEETQYF | TGTGCCAGCAGCTGGGGGGAAGAGACCCAGTACTTC
TRBJ2-1 | TRBV28 | . | . | CASKRGYNEQFF | TGTGCCAGCAAGAGGGGCTACAATGAGCAGTTCTTC
TRBJ1-2 | TRBV9 | TRBD1 | . | CASSVSGTGNYGYTF | TGTGCCAGCAGCGTTTCCGGGACAGGGAACTATGGCTACACCTTC
TRBJ2-7 | TRBV4-1 | . | . | CASSQDTGTGSYEQYF | TGCGCCAGCAGCCAAGATACCGGGACTGGCTCCTACGAGCAGTACTTC